This paragraph covers one TCR beta chain sequence. The antigen remains undetermined. Patients were excluded for autoimmune disease history or systemic immunosuppression. The sample is drawn from a study of OX40 agonist ivuxolimab in advanced cancers. Whole-study context: Ivuxolimab, an antibody that agonizes OX40 (CD134), was administered to the patients. Age averaged around 54 years (range roughly 23 to 85), and roughly 80% were male. General observations from the study: The antigen specificity of the peripheral T cells (those that were expanded) was not determined.

Sequenced by immunoSEQ multiplex PCR; TCRdb stores in-frame clones only, minus some. The data contain some 60,000 clones, 80% to 90% of them singletons. The CDR3 is made up of 13 amino acids. The germline V gene has CDR1 ENHRY and CDR2 SYGVKD. V gave up 4 bases and J gave up 8 bases, with 14 bases separating them. This specimen was CD4+ or CD8+ T cells sorted from blood, taken in a trial of the OX40 agonist ivuxolimab. The source of this sequence is an adult with an advanced solid tumor such as melanoma, head and neck, liver or kidney cancer. The V and J genes are TRBV10-3 and TRBJ1-2; D gene ambiguous. The CDR3 DNA reads TGTGCCATCAGTGCAACGGAGGTCCGGGGCTACACCTTC. Translating gives CAISATEVRGYTF.